The following is a T cell receptor beta chain sequence with its context. Its target is not known. The source of the sample is a study of T cells in Graves' hyperthyroidism and ophthalmopathy. Study findings and constraints: Among clonotypes expanded in thyroid above 0.001, most were also found in blood.

Germline CDR1 reads SGHDN; CDR2 reads FVKESK. The CDR3 covers 14 residues. Trimming shortened V by 1 base and J by 6 bases, and 10 bases separated the two germline ends. RNA transcripts provided the source from which TCR beta CDR3 regions were amplified. First-round RT-PCR targeting the TCR CDR3 was performed with the HTBI primer set. TCRdb re-derived calls from the multiplex PCR reads in MiXCR, one entry per CDR3 protein. Of over 500,000 distinct CDR3 sequences listed, more than 15% were seen once; the top ten hold roughly 29%. Ophthalmopathy patients showed a Clinical Activity Score of at least 3, NOSPECS grade of at least 4 and duration under 3 months.

The source material was blood. The V call is TRBV14, the J call TRBJ2-1; D remains unclear. This receptor was obtained from a woman aged 25-40 years with Graves' ophthalmopathy. In DNA, the CDR3 is TGTGCCAGCAGCCAAGTACACGGTGCCAATGAGCAGTTCTTC. It specifies CASSQVHGANEQFF. Using reference TRBV14 and TRBJ2-1 for the parts outside the CDR3, the full variable domain is EAGVTQFPSHSVIEKGQTVTLRCDPISGHDNLYWYRRVMGKEIKFLLHFVKESKQDESGMPNNRFLAERTGGTYSTLKVQPAELEDSGVYFCASSQVHGANEQFFGPGTRLTVL.